Following are 29 T cell receptor beta chains from one sample sequenced in a study of CD8 T cells in ankylosing spondylitis. General study findings and limits: A motif in TCR beta, a set of fewer than ten highly homologous variants, appeared characteristic of ankylosing spondylitis blood.

Their cognate antigens are unknown. TCRdb ran MiXCR on the 5' RACE reads and lists one entry per CDR3 protein. The repertoire holds under 150,000 distinct CDR3 sequences, with 15% to 20% as singletons. Material for sequencing was blood, either unsorted or a sorted T cell fraction (not recorded which). The receptors derive from a male donor with ankylosing spondylitis.

This clonotype was counted a few times. The chain combines TRBV3-1 with TRBJ2-7; D might be TRBD1 (6 bases). The CDR3 totals 15 residues. The germline V gene has CDR1 LGHDT and CDR2 YNNKEL (reference sequence). Trimming took 0 bases from V and 0 from J, leaving 9 bases between them. CDR3 bases: TGTGCCAGCAGCCAAGATACAGGGAGCTCCTACGAGCAGTACTTC. Its protein is CASSQDTGSSYEQYF.

This clonotype was detected a few times. V is TRBV28 and J is TRBJ2-7; TRBD1 matches at 10 bases. Germline CDR1 reads MDHEN; CDR2 reads SYDVKM. The CDR3 covers 15 residues. V shed 6 bases and J 6 bases; nucleotides not matched to a gene: 11. The CDR3 loop reads CASRITGTGVSEQYF. The CDR3 nucleotides read TGTGCCAGCAGGATAACCGGGACAGGGGTTAGCGAGCAGTACTTC.

V gene TRBV9 combines with J gene TRBJ2-5, with D possibly TRBD2 on 6 matching bases. With 1 base removed from V and 1 base from J, the gap between germline ends came to 8 bases. The V gene's germline CDR1 is SGDLS and CDR2 YYNGEE. The CDR3 runs to 14 residues. The CDR3 protein is CASSVTGLQETQYF. CDR3 in DNA: TGTGCCAGCAGCGTAACGGGACTCCAAGAGACCCAGTACTTC.

A few counts support this clonotype. This sequence joins TRBV12-3 or TRBV12-4 and TRBJ1-6, with a tentative D call TRBD1 (5 bases). V lost 3 bases and J 9 bases, leaving 12 bases between the germline ends. This CDR3 spans 14 amino acids. The CDR3 DNA is TGTGCCAGCAGTTTCTCGGGCGGGGGTTCACCCCTCCACTTT. Protein: CASSFSGGGSPLHF.

The sample holds a few counts of this clonotype. The chain is built from TRBV28 and TRBJ2-7; TRBD1 agrees at 8 bases. The CDR3 runs 14 residues. Germline CDR1 MDHEN, CDR2 SYDVKM. J lost 2 bases, V lost 1 base, and 1 base had no gene match. In DNA form, the CDR3 reads TGTGCCAGCAGTTTATTGGACAGGGCCTACGAGCAGTACTTC. Translated, it gives CASSLLDRAYEQYF.

The J gene is TRBJ2-3, the V gene TRBV9; 7 nucleotides agree with TRBD1. The CDR3 is 16 residues long. Per the germline V gene, CDR1 is SGDLS and CDR2 is YYNGEE. V lost 3 bases and J lost 2; bases outside the gene matches: 9. CDR3 region: CASSAQGGGITDTQYF. For the CDR3, the DNA is TGTGCCAGCAGCGCCCAAGGGGGCGGCATCACAGATACGCAGTATTTT.

Many counts were recorded for this clonotype. J is TRBJ1-2 and V is TRBV14, with 9 bases matching TRBD1. The CDR3 loop spans 14 amino acids. CDR1 and CDR2 from the germline V gene are SGHDN and FVKESK. V lost 4 bases to trimming and J lost 8 bases; unmatched junction nucleotides: 8. CDR3 loop: CASSPEGQGRGYTF. CDR3 coding DNA: TGTGCCAGCAGCCCCGAGGGACAGGGAAGGGGCTACACCTTC.

This clonotype was recorded a few times. The chain couples TRBV13 to TRBJ2-1; D is ambiguous. CDR3 size: 16 residues. Germline assignment: CDR1 PRHDT and CDR2 FYEKMQ (reference sequence). Trimming pared 2 bases from V and 9 bases from J, leaving 20 bases between. As DNA, the CDR3 is TGTGCCAGCAGCTTAACTATAGCCGAGACCTTGGGTGAGCAGTTCTTC. This translates into CASSLTIAETLGEQFF. The full variable domain, its missing parts supplied by reference TRBV13 and TRBJ2-1, is AAGVIQSPRHLIKEKRETATLKCYPIPRHDTVYWYQQGPGQDPQFLISFYEKMQSDKGSIPDRFSAQQFSDYHSELNMSSLELGDSALYFCASSLTIAETLGEQFFGPGTRLTVL.

The chain employs TRBV27 and TRBJ1-1; 10 bases map to TRBD1. The V gene's germline CDR1 is MNHEY and CDR2 SMNVEV (reference sequence). CDR3 length: 13 amino acids. With V trimmed by 6 bases and J by 3 bases, 1 base remained unmatched. The chain's CDR3 is CASSGTGDTEAFF. The CDR3 nucleotides are TGTGCCAGCAGCGGGACAGGGGACACTGAAGCTTTCTTT.

The chain is built from TRBV9 and TRBJ2-5; D gene unclear. CDR3 length equals 15 residues. V lost 1 base to trimming and J lost 0 bases, with 10 bases between them. CDR1 is SGDLS and CDR2 is YYNGEE in the germline V gene. The CDR3 spells CASSVSNRDQETQYF. The DNA of the CDR3 is TGTGCCAGCAGCGTAAGCAACCGCGACCAAGAGACCCAGTACTTC.

This clonotype came up a few times. The chain carries TRBV6-1 and TRBJ2-3; possible D gene TRBD1, 6 bases. This CDR3 region has 13 residues. CDR1 MNHNS and CDR2 SASEGT come from the germline V gene. V gave up 6 bases and J gave up 2 bases, with 9 bases separating them. CDR3 nucleotides: TGTGCCAGCAGCGGACAGATCACAGATACGCAGTATTTT. It encodes CASSGQITDTQYF.

This chain joins TRBV27 and TRBJ2-2; 8 bases line up with TRBD1. The CDR3 is made up of 15 amino acids. Looked up from germline, CDR1 is MNHEY and CDR2 is SMNVEV (reference sequence). J was trimmed by 7 bases and V by 3 bases; bases with no gene match: 7. The DNA of the CDR3 is TGTGCCAGCAGTTTCTTCAGGGGGCAAGTCGGGGAGCTGTTTTTT. It translates to CASSFFRGQVGELFF.

This clonotype has a handful of counts. The V and J genes are TRBV3-1 and TRBJ1-1; 9 nucleotides agree with TRBD1. Germline V gene data show CDR1 as LGHDT and CDR2 as YNNKEL (reference sequence). The CDR3 is 18 residues long. With 1 base clipped from V and 6 bases from J, the junction kept 15 bases outside the gene matches. The CDR3 is CASSQVRDRDRPLSEAFF. The DNA of the CDR3 is TGTGCCAGCAGCCAAGTTCGGGACAGGGATCGGCCTCTATCTGAAGCTTTCTTT. The full variable domain, with the rest looked up from reference TRBV3-1 and TRBJ1-1, is DTAVSQTPKYLVTQMGNDKSIKCEQNLGHDTMYWYKQDSKKFLKIMFSYNNKELIINETVPNRFSPKSPDKAHLNLHINSLELGDSAVYFCASSQVRDRDRPLSEAFFGQGTRLTVV.

The V call is TRBV25-1, the J call TRBJ1-2; D ambiguous. With 2 bases removed from V and 4 bases from J, the gap between germline ends came to 14 bases. This CDR3 spans 15 amino acids. Per germline, CDR1 MGHDK and CDR2 SYGVNS. The CDR3 loop is CASSERGGGGYGYTF. CDR3 nucleotide sequence: TGTGCCAGCAGTGAACGGGGAGGCGGTGGCTATGGCTACACCTTC.

The V gene is TRBV29-1, the J gene TRBJ2-7, with 7 bases fitting TRBD1. CDR3 length equals 15 residues. V lost 1 base to trimming and J lost 3 bases; unmatched junction nucleotides: 9. Germline CDR1 reads SQVTM; CDR2 reads ANQGSEA. The CDR3 region is CSVEGLGQSNYEQYF. DNA of the CDR3: TGCAGCGTTGAAGGATTGGGACAGTCTAACTACGAGCAGTACTTC.

This clonotype was recorded at least ten times. V gene TRBV9 combines with J gene TRBJ1-6; D not resolved. V was pared by 0 bases and J by 10 bases, with 11 bases between. CDR3 size: 14 residues. Germline values: CDR1 SGDLS, CDR2 YYNGEE. The CDR3 nucleotides are TGTGCCAGCAGCGTAGTTGTATCGGGGTCACCCCTCCACTTT. This gives the protein CASSVVVSGSPLHF.

Of note for this clonotype: The junction and the germline gene differ at one end; a read error may be behind it. V usage is TRBV18 and J usage is TRBJ2-5; 7 bases agree with TRBD1. CDR1 is KGHSH and CDR2 is LQKENI in the germline V gene. The length of the CDR3 is 14 residues. The CDR3 DNA is TGTGACAGCTCACCAGGGACAGCCCAAGAGACCCAGTACTTC. Protein product: CDSSPGTAQETQYF.

V gene TRBV7-9 combines with J gene TRBJ2-1; a weak D match, TRBD2 (6 bases). Germline V gene data show CDR1 as SEHNR and CDR2 as FQNEAQ (reference sequence). The CDR3 loop spans 15 amino acids. The V end was cut by 5 bases, the J end by 4 bases, with 15 bases between. The chain's CDR3 is CASSQTGVGYNEQFF. The CDR3 nucleotides are TGTGCCAGCAGCCAGACGGGAGTCGGGTACAATGAGCAGTTCTTC.

The chain employs TRBV5-1 and TRBJ1-3; D unresolved. CDR3 length: 13 residues. The germline V gene has CDR1 SGHRS and CDR2 YFSETQ. The V end lost 4 bases, the J end lost 8 bases, and 13 bases lay between the germline ends. This CDR3 reads CASSPTNTDTIYF. The CDR3 DNA reads TGCGCCAGCAGCCCGACAAATACAGACACCATATATTTT.

The rearrangement links TRBV11-2 to TRBJ2-7; D perhaps matches TRBD1 (6 bases). Trimming took off 5 bases at V and 0 bases at J, with 11 bases between the two ends. The CDR3 totals 14 residues. CDR1 SGHAT and CDR2 FQNNGV come from the germline V gene. The CDR3 is CASSQGPSSYEQYF. The CDR3 DNA reads TGTGCCAGCAGCCAGGGGCCGAGCTCCTACGAGCAGTACTTC.

This clonotype has more than one count but fewer than ten. The CDR3: CASKGQDFYEQFF. The CDR3 nucleotides are TGTGCCAGCAAGGGACAGGATTTTTATGAGCAGTTCTTC. This chain uses TRBV7-8 with TRBJ2-1; 8 nucleotides agree with TRBD1. From germline, CDR1 is SGHVS and CDR2 FQNEAQ. The CDR3 extends over 13 amino acids. After removal of 7 bases from V and 8 bases from J, the junction contained 7 bases not matched to a gene.

This clonotype was counted between two and nine times. The CDR3 spells CASSNPGLEETQYF. DNA of the CDR3: TGTGCCAGCAGTAATCCGGGACTCGAAGAGACCCAGTACTTC. V gene TRBV12-3 or TRBV12-4 combines with J gene TRBJ2-5, with a tentative D call TRBD2 (6 bases). The V end lost 5 bases, the J end lost 3 bases, and 13 bases lay between the germline ends. The CDR3 consists of 14 residues.

J is TRBJ2-7 and V is TRBV20-1; TRBD2 agrees at 11 bases. The CDR3 is made up of 15 amino acids. CDR1 DFQATT and CDR2 SNEGSKA come from the germline V gene (reference sequence). V lost 1 base and J lost 5; bases outside the gene matches: 7. The CDR3 spells CSARATSGSLHEQYF. CDR3 nucleotides: TGCAGTGCTAGAGCAACTAGCGGGAGTCTCCACGAGCAGTACTTC.

This rearrangement joins TRBV4-1 to TRBJ2-1, with D perhaps matching TRBD2 (6 bases). CDR3 length: 14 amino acids. The V and J ends lost 6 bases and 6 bases respectively, with 15 bases between them. In germline, CDR1 is MGHRA, CDR2 YSYEKL. Here the CDR3 reads CASSPSGSPNEQFF. CDR3 nucleotide sequence: TGCGCCAGCAGTCCGTCCGGGAGCCCCAATGAGCAGTTCTTC.

This chain connects TRBV7-9 to TRBJ1-2; 7 nucleotides match TRBD1. V was clipped by 5 bases and J by 2 bases; unmatched bases: 8. Looked up from germline, CDR1 is SEHNR and CDR2 is FQNEAQ (reference sequence). The CDR3 is 15 residues long. The CDR3 protein is CASSPPDRQNYGYTF. Here the CDR3 DNA reads TGTGCCAGCAGCCCCCCGGACAGGCAAAACTATGGCTACACCTTC.

The chain recombines TRBV9 with TRBJ2-3; 7 bases are a match to TRBD2. After removal of 3 bases from V and 0 bases from J, the junction contained 4 bases not matched to a gene. Germline loops: CDR1 SGDLS, CDR2 YYNGEE. The CDR3 spans 15 residues. The CDR3 here is CASSASGTSTDTQYF. The CDR3 DNA reads TGTGCCAGCAGCGCCAGCGGGACTAGCACAGATACGCAGTATTTT.

Only a few counts were recorded for this clonotype. This chain connects TRBV7-9 to TRBJ2-7, with a weak D call TRBD2 (5 bases). V was trimmed by 5 bases and J by 4 bases, leaving 12 bases between them. The length of the CDR3 is 13 residues. The germline CDR1 and CDR2 sequences are SEHNR and FQNEAQ (reference sequence). The CDR3 sequence: CASSRGSLYEQYF. In DNA, the CDR3 is TGTGCCAGCAGCCGGGGATCATTATACGAGCAGTACTTC.

V usage is TRBV20-1 and J usage is TRBJ2-7; D remains ambiguous. The CDR3 runs to 11 residues. V dropped 5 bases and J dropped 3 bases, with 8 bases sitting between them. CDR1 is DFQATT, CDR2 SNEGSKA, per germline (reference sequence). The CDR3 DNA follows: TGCAGTGCTCCGAGGATCTACGAGCAGTACTTC. It specifies CSAPRIYEQYF.

The chain combines TRBV28 with TRBJ2-3, with D possibly being TRBD2 (5 bases). Germline CDR1 and CDR2: MDHEN and SYDVKM. Between the trimmed V and J ends, which lost 0 bases and 2 bases, there was a span of 9 bases. The CDR3 covers 15 residues. The CDR3 loop is CASSLWTGITDTQYF. The CDR3 DNA sequence: TGTGCCAGCAGTTTATGGACGGGGATCACAGATACGCAGTATTTT.